This T cell receptor (beta chain) was obtained from a study of T cells in Graves' hyperthyroidism and ophthalmopathy. This clonotype showed up many times. Its antigen is not known. The TCR beta CDR3 regions underwent amplification using RNA transcripts as the source. The HTBI primer set was used in a first-round RT-PCR of the TCR CDR3. TCRdb re-analysed the multiplex PCR reads in MiXCR, keeping a single row per CDR3 protein. The sample contains 150,000 to 200,000 distinct CDR3 sequences, over 15% of which appear only once. The CDR3 is 17 amino acids. Per the germline V gene, CDR1 is SGHNT and CDR2 is YYREEE (reference sequence). The junction had 12 bases not matched to a gene; V was cut back by 4 bases and J by 4 bases. Points from the study as a whole: In the analysis, a 13 V-J model separated ophthalmopathy from stable hyperthyroidism. Blood held most thyroid clonotypes expanded above 0.001 frequency.

Uncontrolled infections, other autoimmune diseases, pregnancy or lactation led to exclusion of patients. The PBMCs had their origin in 10 ml of fresh peripheral blood. Input material: blood. This receptor was identified in a woman between 45 and 65 years old with Graves' hyperthyroidism. V and J are TRBV5-4 and TRBJ1-1, with 11 positions matching TRBD1. CDR3 coding DNA: TGTGCCAGCAGCGCCGGGACAGGGGGGCCTAGTAGCACTGAAGCTTTCTTT. Its protein is CASSAGTGGPSSTEAFF.